This T cell receptor beta chain was profiled in a study of T-cell reconstitution after alpha-beta-depleted transplantation in children (dated by TCRdb to the mid-2010s). Some background on the complete study: Using TCR repertoire profiling, the study quantitatively followed how T-cell immune reconstitution unfolded in children after TCRalphabeta/CD19-depleted allogeneic hematopoietic cell transplantation.

Receptor amplification or capture employed PCR. Reads for this sample came from an Illumina HiSeq 2500. To normalize quantification of the TCRbeta repertoire, the TCR libraries were built with molecular barcoding that relied on unique molecular identifiers. The raw public data were reprocessed by TCRdb itself: fastp quality trimming at Q25, MiXCR clonotype calling, in-frame beta chains only. All rows with the same CDR3 protein become a single entry with the most common DNA and genes. For this sample there are some 600,000 distinct CDR3 sequences; roughly 15% appear just once. In total, the top ten clones hold about 1.1% of the sample. Details on this clonotype: What antigen it recognizes has not been identified. Base qualities are not at hand, and no much larger clone is one base apart.

The germline V gene specifies LGHNA as CDR1 and YSLEER as CDR2. The junction shows trimming of 4 bases on V and 0 bases on J, plus 13 bases between the germline ends. From the cysteine through the phenylalanine, the CDR3 covers 16 amino acids. Only the CDR3 DNA stays, 48 bases, in frame from base 1. The sequence is built from TRBV4-3 and TRBJ2-1, with an unclear D gene assignment. This specimen consisted of PBMCs from the stem cell graft donor, obtained from the stem cell graft. This TCR was recovered from a human donor who donated a stem cell graft to a child with acute myeloid leukemia. The CDR3 protein: CASSRLSSSSYNEQFF. The DNA sequence is given as TGCGCCAGCAGCCGGCTCTCATCGAGCTCCTACAATGAGCAGTTCTTC.